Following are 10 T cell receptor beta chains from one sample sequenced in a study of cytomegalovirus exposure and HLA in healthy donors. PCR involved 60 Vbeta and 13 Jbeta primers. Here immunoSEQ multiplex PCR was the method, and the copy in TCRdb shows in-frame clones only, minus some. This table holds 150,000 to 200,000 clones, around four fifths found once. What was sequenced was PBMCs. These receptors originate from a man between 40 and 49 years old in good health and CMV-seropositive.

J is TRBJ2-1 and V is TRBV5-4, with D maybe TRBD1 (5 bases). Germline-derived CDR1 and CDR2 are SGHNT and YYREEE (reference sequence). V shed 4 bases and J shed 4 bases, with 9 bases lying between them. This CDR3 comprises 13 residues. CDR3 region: CASSPYRYNEQFF. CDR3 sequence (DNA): TGTGCCAGCAGCCCCTACAGGTACAATGAGCAGTTCTTC.

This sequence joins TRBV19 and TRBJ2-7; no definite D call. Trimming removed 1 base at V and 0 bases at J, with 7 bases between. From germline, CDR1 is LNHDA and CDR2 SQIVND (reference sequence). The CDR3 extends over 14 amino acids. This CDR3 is CASSIGYNSYEQYF. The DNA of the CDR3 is TGTGCCAGTAGTATAGGTTACAACTCCTACGAGCAGTACTTC.

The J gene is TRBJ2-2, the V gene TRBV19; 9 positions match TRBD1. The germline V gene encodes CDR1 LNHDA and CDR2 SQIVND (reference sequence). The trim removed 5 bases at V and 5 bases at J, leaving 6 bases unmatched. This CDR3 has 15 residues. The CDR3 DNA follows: TGTGCCAGTAGTGGGGGACAGGGAGGGACCGGGGAGCTGTTTTTT. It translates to CASSGGQGGTGELFF.

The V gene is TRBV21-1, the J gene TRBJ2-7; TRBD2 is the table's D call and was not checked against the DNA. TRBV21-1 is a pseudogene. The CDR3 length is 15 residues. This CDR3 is CASSKGGGRVYEQYF. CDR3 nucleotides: TGTGCCAGCAGCAAAGGAGGCGGGCGCGTATACGAGCAGTACTTC.

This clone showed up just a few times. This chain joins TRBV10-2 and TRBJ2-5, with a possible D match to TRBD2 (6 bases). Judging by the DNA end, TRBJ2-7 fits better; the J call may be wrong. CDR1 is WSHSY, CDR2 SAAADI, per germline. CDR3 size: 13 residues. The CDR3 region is CASRARLDSEQYF. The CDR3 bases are TGCGCCAGCAGGGCTAGACTAGACTCCGAGCAGTACTTC.

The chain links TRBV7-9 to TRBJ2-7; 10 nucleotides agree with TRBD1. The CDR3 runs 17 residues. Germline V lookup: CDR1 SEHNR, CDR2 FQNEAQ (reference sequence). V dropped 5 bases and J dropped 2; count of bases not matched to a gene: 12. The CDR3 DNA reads TGTGCCAGCAGCCATTCCGCGGGGACAGGGGTCCCCTACGAGCAGTACTTC. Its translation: CASSHSAGTGVPYEQYF.

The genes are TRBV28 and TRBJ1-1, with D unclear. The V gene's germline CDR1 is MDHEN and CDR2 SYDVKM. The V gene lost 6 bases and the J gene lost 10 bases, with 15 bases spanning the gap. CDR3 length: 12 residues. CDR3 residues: CASSLTLGGAFF. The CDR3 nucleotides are TGTGCCAGCAGCCTGACCTTGGGAGGAGCTTTCTTT. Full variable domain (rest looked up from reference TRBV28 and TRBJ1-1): DVKVTQSSRYLVKRTGEKVFLECVQDMDHENMFWYRQDPGLGLRLIYFSYDVKMKEKGDIPEGYSVSREKKERFSLILESASTNQTSMYLCASSLTLGGAFFGQGTRLTVV.

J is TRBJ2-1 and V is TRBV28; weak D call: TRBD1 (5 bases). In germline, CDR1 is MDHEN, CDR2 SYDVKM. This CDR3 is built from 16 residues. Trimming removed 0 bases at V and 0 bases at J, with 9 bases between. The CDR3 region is CASSLWTASSYNEQFF. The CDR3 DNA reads TGTGCCAGCAGTTTATGGACAGCAAGCTCCTACAATGAGCAGTTCTTC.

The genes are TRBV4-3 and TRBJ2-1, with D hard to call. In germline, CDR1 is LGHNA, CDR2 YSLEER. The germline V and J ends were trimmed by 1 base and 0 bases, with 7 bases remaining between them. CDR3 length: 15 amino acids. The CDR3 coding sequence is TGCGCCAGCAGCCAAGCCGTAGACTCCTACAATGAGCAGTTCTTC. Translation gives CASSQAVDSYNEQFF.

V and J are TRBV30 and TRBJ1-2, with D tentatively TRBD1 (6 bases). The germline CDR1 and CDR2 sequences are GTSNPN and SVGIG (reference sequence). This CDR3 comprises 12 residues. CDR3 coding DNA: TGTGCACAGACAGGCCTCCCCTATGGCTACACCTTC. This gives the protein CAQTGLPYGYTF.